This T cell receptor beta chain was profiled in a study of blood T cell repertoires in COVID-19. Study information: Sources were T cells, B-cell-depleted T cells, or PBMCs; the material itself was cDNA or gDNA.

The assay was immunoSEQ multiplex PCR, and TCRdb's table has in-frame clones only and misses some. Altogether 250,000 to 350,000 clones are present, 80% to 90% being singletons, with the ten largest covering roughly 4%. Participants came from about two dozen US areas, aged about 18 to 95 years. Cohort placement rested on clinical history that participants reported themselves. This receptor was taken from a woman aged 25 to 39 who had recovered from COVID-19. The sequenced sample was PBMCs or T cells enriched from blood (not recorded which).

Here the CDR3 DNA reads TGTGCCAGCAGTGCAAACGAGGGTTCCCCCTATTCTGGGGCCAACGTCCTGACTTTC. Translation: CASSANEGSPYSGANVLTF. The V and J genes are TRBV6-1 and TRBJ2-6; weak D call: TRBD2 (5 bases). Trimming took off 4 bases at V and 1 base at J, with 20 bases between the two ends. This CDR3 has 19 residues. Looked up from germline, CDR1 is MNHNS and CDR2 is SASEGT.